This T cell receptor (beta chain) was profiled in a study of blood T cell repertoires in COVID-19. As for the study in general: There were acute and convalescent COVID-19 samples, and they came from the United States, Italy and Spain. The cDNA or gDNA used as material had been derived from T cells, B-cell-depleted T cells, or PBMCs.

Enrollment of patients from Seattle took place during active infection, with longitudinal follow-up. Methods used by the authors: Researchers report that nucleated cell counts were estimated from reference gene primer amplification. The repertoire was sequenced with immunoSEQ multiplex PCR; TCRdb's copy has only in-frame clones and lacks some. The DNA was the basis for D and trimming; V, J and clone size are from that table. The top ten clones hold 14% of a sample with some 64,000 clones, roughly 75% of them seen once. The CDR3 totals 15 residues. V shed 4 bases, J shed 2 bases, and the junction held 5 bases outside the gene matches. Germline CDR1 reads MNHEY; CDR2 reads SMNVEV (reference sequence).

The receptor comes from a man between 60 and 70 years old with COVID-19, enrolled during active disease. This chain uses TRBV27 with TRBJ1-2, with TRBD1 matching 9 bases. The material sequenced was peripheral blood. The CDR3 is CASSSPGQGNYGYTF. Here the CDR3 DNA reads TGTGCCAGCAGTTCCCCGGGACAGGGAAACTATGGCTACACCTTC.